Following are 5 T cell receptor beta chains from one sample sequenced in a study of CD8 T cells in ankylosing spondylitis. Each CDR3 protein gets one entry after TCRdb re-called the 5' RACE reads with MiXCR. The table records 10,000 or so distinct CDR3 sequences, 6% of them present only once. Sequencing was done on a sample of blood, either unsorted or a sorted T cell fraction (not recorded which). The source of these receptors is a female donor with ankylosing spondylitis or in good health (not recorded which).

This clonotype came up a few times. The chain couples TRBV9 to TRBJ2-1, with 11 bases matching TRBD1. V lost 0 bases, J lost 4 bases, and 3 bases stayed unmatched. The CDR3 length is 16 residues. Germline CDR1 SGDLS, CDR2 YYNGEE. The CDR3 sequence: CASSVGDRGGYNEQFF. Written as DNA, the CDR3 is TGTGCCAGCAGCGTAGGGGACAGGGGGGGTTACAATGAGCAGTTCTTC.

This clonotype is labeled medium-sized. The V gene is TRBV9, the J gene TRBJ2-1; 7 nucleotides match TRBD1. The CDR3 length is 19 residues. CDR1 is SGDLS and CDR2 is YYNGEE in the germline V gene. J was trimmed by 2 bases and V by 0 bases; bases with no gene match: 14. The CDR3 is CASSVVERGPSHPYNEQFF. CDR3 DNA sequence: TGTGCCAGCAGCGTAGTAGAGAGGGGGCCGTCGCATCCCTACAATGAGCAGTTCTTC.

In this sample, this clonotype turned up a few times. This rearrangement joins TRBV9 to TRBJ2-7; 8 nucleotides match TRBD1. Per germline, CDR1 SGDLS and CDR2 YYNGEE. After removal of 3 bases from V and 4 bases from J, the junction contained 6 bases not matched to a gene. The CDR3 loop spans 14 amino acids. The CDR3 DNA reads as TGTGCCAGCAGCGCGAGGGGACAGGATTACGAGCAGTACTTC. Translating gives CASSARGQDYEQYF.

The genes are TRBV9 and TRBJ2-5, with D possibly TRBD2 on 5 matching bases. The CDR3 contains 15 residues. Deletions cut 0 bases from V and 1 base from J, with 10 bases between. CDR1 and CDR2 (germline): SGDLS, YYNGEE. The CDR3 coding sequence is TGTGCCAGCAGCGTAGATGAAGCGGTCCAAGAGACCCAGTACTTC. Protein sequence: CASSVDEAVQETQYF.

This clonotype was seen only a few times. The rearrangement links TRBV9 to TRBJ2-1; no reliable D call. The germline V and J ends were trimmed by 4 bases and 5 bases, with 13 bases remaining between them. Looked up from germline, CDR1 is SGDLS and CDR2 is YYNGEE. The CDR3 length is 14 residues. The CDR3 DNA reads TGTGCCAGCAGCTCTGGTCTTGGTCACAATGAGCAGTTCTTC. This gives the protein CASSSGLGHNEQFF.